This T cell receptor (beta chain) originates from a study of cytotoxic CD8 clonotypes in ibrutinib-treated CLL. Libraries were prepared by immunoSEQ multiplex PCR; TCRdb keeps only in-frame clonotypes and omits some of them. The sample holds 200,000 to 250,000 clones, 79% seen once. The V and J ends lost 9 bases and 1 base, in that order; junction bases with no gene match: 8. The CDR3 runs to 15 residues. Germline V gene sequence: CDR1 MDHEN, CDR2 SYDVKM. The sequencing used PBMCs, collected after 12 months of ibrutinib treatment. V and J are TRBV28 and TRBJ2-2; 7 bases match TRBD1. The receptor was derived from a human donor with chronic lymphocytic leukemia. DNA of the CDR3: TGTGCCAGTACCCCGGGACAGATGAACACCGGGGAGCTGTTTTTT. This gives the protein CASTPGQMNTGELFF.